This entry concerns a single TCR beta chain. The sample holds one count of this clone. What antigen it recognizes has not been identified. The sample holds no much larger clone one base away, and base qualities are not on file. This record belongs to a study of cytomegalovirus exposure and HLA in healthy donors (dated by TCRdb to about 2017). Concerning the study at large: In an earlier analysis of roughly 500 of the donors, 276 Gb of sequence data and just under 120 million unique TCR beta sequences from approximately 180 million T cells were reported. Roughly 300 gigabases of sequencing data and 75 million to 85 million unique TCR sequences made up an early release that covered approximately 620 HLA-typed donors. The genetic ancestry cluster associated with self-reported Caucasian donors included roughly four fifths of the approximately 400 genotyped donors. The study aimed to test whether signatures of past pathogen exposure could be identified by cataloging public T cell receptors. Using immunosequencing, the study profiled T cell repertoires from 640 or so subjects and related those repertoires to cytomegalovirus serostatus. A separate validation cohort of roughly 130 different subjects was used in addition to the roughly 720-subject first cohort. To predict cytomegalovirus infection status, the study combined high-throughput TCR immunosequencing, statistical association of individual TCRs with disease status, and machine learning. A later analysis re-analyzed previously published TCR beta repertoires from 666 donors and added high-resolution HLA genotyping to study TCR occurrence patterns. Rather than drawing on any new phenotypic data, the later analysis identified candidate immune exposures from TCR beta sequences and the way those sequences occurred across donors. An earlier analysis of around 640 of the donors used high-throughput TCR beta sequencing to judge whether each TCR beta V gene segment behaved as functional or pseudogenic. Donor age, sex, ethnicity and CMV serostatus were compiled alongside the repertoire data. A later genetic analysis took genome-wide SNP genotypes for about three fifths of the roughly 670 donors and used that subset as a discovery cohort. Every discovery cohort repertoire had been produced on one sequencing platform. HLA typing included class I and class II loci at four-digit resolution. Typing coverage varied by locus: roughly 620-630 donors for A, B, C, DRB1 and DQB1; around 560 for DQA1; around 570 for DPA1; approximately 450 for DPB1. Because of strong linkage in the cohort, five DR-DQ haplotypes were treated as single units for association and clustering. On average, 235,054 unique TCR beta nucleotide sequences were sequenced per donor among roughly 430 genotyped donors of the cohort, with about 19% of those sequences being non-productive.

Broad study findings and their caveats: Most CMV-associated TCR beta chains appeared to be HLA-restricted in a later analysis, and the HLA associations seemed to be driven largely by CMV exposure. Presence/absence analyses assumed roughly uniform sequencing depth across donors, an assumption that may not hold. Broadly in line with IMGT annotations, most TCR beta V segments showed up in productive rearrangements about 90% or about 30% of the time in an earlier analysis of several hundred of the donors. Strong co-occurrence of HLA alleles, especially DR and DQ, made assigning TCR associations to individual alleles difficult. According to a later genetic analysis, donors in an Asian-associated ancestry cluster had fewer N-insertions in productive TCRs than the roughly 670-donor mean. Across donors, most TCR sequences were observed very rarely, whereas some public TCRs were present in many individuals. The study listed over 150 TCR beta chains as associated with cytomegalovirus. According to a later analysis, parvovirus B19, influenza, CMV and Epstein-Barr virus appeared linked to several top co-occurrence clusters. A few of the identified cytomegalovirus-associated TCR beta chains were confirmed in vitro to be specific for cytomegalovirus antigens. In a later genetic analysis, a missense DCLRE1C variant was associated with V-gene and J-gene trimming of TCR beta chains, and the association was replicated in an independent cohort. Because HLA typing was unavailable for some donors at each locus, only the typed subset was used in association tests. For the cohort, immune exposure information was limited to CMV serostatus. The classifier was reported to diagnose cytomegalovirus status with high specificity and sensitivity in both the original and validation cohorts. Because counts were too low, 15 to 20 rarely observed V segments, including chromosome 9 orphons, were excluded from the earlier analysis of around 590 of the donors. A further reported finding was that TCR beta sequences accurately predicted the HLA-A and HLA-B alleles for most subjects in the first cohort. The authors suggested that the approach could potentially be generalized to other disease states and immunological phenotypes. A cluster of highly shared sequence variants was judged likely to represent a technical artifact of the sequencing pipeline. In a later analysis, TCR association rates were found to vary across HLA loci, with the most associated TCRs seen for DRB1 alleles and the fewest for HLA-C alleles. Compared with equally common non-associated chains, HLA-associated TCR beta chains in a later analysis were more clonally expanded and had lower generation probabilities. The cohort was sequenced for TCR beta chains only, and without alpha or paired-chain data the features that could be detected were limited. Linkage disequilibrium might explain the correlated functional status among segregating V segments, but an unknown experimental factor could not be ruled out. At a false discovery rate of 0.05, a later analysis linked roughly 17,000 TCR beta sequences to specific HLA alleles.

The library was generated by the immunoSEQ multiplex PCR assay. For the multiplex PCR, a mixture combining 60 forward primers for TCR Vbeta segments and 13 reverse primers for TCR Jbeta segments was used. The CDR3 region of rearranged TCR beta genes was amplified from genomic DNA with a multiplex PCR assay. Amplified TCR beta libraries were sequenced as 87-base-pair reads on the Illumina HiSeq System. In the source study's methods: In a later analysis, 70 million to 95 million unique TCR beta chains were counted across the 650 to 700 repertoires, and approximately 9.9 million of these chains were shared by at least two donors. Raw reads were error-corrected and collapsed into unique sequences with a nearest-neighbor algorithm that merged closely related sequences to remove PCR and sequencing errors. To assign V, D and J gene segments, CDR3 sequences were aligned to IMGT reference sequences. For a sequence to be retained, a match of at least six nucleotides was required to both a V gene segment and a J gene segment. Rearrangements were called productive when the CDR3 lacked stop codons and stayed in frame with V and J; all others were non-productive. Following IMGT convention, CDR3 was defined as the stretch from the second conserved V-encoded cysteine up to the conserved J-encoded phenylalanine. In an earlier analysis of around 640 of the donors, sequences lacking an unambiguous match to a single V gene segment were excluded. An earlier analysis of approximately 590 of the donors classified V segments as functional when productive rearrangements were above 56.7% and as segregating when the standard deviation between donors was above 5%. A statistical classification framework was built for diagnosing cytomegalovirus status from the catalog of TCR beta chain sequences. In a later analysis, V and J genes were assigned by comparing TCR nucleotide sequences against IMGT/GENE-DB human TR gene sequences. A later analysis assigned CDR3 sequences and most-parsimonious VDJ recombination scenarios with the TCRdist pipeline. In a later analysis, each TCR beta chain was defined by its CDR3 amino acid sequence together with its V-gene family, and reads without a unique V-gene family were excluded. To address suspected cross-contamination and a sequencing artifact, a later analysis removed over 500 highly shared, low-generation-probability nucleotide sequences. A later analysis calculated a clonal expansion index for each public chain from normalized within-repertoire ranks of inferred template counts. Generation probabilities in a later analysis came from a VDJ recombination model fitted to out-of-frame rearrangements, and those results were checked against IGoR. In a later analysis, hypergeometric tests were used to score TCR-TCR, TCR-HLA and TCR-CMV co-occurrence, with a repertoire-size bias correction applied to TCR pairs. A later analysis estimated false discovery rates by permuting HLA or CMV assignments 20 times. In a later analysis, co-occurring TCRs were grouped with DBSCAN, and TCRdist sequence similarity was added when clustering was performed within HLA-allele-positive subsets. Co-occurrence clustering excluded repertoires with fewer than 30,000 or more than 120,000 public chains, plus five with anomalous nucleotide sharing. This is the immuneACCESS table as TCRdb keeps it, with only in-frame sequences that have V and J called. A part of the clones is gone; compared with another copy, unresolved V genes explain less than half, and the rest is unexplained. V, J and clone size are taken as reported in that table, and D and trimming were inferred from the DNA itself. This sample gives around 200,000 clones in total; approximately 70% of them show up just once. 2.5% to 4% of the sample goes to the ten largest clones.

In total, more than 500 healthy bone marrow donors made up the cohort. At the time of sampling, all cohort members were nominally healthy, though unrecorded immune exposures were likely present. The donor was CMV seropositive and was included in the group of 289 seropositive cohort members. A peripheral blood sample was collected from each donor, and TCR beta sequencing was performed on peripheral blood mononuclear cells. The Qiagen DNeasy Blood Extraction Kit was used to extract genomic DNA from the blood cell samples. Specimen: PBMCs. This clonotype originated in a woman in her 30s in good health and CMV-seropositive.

The bases are TGTGCCAGCAGCGAATCCGTGGGCTATTCTACTGAAGCTTTCTTT. It is translated as CASSESVGYSTEAFF. The chain joins TRBV9 to TRBJ1-1; the D gene assignment is ambiguous. As encoded in the germline V gene, CDR1 is SGDLS while CDR2 is YYNGEE. The CDR3 goes from the cysteine to the phenylalanine over 15 residues. Only the CDR3 part of the read is kept: 45 bases, read in frame from the first base. At the junction V is shortened by 3 bases and J by 5 bases, with 17 bases in between.